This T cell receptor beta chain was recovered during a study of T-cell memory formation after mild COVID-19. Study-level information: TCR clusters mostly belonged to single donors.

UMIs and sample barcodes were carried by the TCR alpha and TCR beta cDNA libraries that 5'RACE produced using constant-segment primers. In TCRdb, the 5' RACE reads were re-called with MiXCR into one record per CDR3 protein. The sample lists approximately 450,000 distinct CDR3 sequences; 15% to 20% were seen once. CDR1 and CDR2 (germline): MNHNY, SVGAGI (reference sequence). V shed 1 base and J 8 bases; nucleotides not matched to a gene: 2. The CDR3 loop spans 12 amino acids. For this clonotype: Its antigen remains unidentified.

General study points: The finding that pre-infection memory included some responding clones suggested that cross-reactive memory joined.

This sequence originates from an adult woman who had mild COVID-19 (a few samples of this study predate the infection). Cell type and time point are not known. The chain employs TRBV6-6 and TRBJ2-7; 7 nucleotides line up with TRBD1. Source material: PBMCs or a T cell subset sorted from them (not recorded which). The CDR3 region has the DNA TGTGCCAGCAGTTACTGGGGACAGCAGCAGTACTTC. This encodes CASSYWGQQQYF.